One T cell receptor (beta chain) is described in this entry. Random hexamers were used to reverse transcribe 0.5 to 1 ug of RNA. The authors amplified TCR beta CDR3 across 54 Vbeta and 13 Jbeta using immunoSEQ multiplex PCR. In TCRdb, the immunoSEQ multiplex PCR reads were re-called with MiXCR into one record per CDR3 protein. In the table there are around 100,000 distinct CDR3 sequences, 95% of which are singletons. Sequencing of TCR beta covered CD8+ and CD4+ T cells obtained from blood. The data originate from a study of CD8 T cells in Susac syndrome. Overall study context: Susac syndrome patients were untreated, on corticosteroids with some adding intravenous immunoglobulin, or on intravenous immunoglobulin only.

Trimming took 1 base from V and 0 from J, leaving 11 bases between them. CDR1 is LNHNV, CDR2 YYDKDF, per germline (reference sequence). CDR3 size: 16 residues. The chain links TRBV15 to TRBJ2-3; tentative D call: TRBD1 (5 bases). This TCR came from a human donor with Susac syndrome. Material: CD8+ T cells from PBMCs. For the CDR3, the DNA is TGTGCCACCAGCAGAGCTCAGGGTTCTAGCACAGATACGCAGTATTTT. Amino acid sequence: CATSRAQGSSTDTQYF.